The text below deals with one T cell receptor (beta chain). These data are taken from a study of control samples from healthy donors and cancer patients. Produced via immunoSEQ multiplex PCR; TCRdb's table is partial and in-frame only. The table records 30,000 to 40,000 clones, around 80% of them present only once. CDR3 length: 15 residues. J was trimmed by 13 bases and V by 0 bases; bases with no gene match: 13. CDR1 is SGDLS and CDR2 is YYNGEE in the germline V gene. The chain has TRBV9 and TRBJ2-1; 7 nucleotides align to TRBD2. This TCR derives from an older woman with lung cancer. Source material: PBMCs. CDR3 sequence reads: CASSVGELAHNGQFF. The CDR3 DNA follows: TGTGCCAGCAGCGTAGGGGAACTAGCGCACAATGGACAGTTCTTC.